The 26 T cell receptor beta chains below all came from one sample that was sequenced in a study of OX40 agonist ivuxolimab in advanced cancers. Some clones are missing from TCRdb's copy, which holds only in-frame ones; the method was immunoSEQ multiplex PCR. Here the sample spans approximately 52,000 clones, around four fifths being singletons. The source material was CD4+ or CD8+ T cells sorted from blood, sampled in a trial of the OX40 agonist ivuxolimab. These TCRs come from an adult with an advanced solid tumor such as melanoma, head and neck, liver or kidney cancer.

The V call is TRBV27, the J call TRBJ2-5; no clear D. Per the germline V gene, CDR1 is MNHEY and CDR2 is SMNVEV (reference sequence). Deletions cut 4 bases from V and 5 bases from J, with 11 bases between. The CDR3 runs to 13 residues. The CDR3 loop reads CASSSQPRETQYF. As DNA, the CDR3 is TGTGCCAGCAGTTCACAGCCCCGGGAGACCCAGTACTTC.

This clone was seen only once. V usage is TRBV19 and J usage is TRBJ1-5, with a weak D call TRBD1 (5 bases). V lost 8 bases and J 4 bases, leaving 15 bases between the germline ends. This CDR3 is built from 14 residues. The germline V gene encodes CDR1 LNHDA and CDR2 SQIVND (reference sequence). The DNA of the CDR3 is TGTGCCAGTTGTCAGGGAACCGGTAATCAGCCCCAGCATTTT. It codes for CASCQGTGNQPQHF. Supplemented by reference TRBV19 and TRBJ1-5, the full variable domain reads DGGITQSPKYLFRKEGQNVTLSCEQNLNHDAMYWYRQDPGQGLRLIYYSQIVNDFQKGDIAEGYSVSREKKESFPLTVTSAQKNPTAFYLCASCQGTGNQPQHFGDGTRLSIL.

This chain links TRBV6-5 with TRBJ2-7; D call uncertain. Germline V lookup: CDR1 MNHEY, CDR2 SVGAGI. The CDR3 contains 14 residues. Trimming cost V 2 bases and J 4 bases, with 12 bases left between them. As DNA, the CDR3 is TGTGCCAGCAGTTACCACAGCGAAGCGTACGAGCAGTACTTC. This gives the protein CASSYHSEAYEQYF.

The chain recombines TRBV7-9 with TRBJ2-7; possible D gene TRBD1, 5 bases. V was trimmed by 1 base and J by 2 bases, leaving 9 bases between them. The germline gives CDR1 SEHNR, CDR2 FQNEAQ (reference sequence). There are 14 residues in the CDR3. CDR3 in amino acids: CASSLGSTAYEQYF. CDR3 bases: TGTGCCAGCAGCTTAGGCTCGACAGCCTACGAGCAGTACTTC.

The chain combines TRBV28 with TRBJ1-5; the match to TRBD1 covers 7 bases. Germline V CDR1 and CDR2: MDHEN, SYDVKM. CDR3 length: 15 amino acids. V trimming: 7 bases; J trimming: 0 bases; junction bases outside the gene matches: 6. CDR3 sequence: CASNPGQHSNQPQHF. CDR3 bases: TGTGCCAGCAACCCGGGACAGCATAGCAATCAGCCCCAGCATTTT.

This chain joins TRBV4-1 and TRBJ1-5, with 7 bases fitting TRBD1. The V segment lost 1 base and the J segment 9 bases; nucleotides outside the gene matches: 15. Per the germline V gene, CDR1 is MGHRA and CDR2 is YSYEKL. The CDR3 has 17 amino acids. The CDR3 DNA sequence: TGCGCCAGCAGCCAAGTCGCGGGACAGTGGGTGGAGGGGCCCCAGCATTTT. Translation gives CASSQVAGQWVEGPQHF.

This chain links TRBV7-3 with TRBJ2-1, with TRBD2 matching 8 bases. CDR3 length equals 16 residues. The ends lost 1 base at V and 2 bases at J; junction bases unmatched: 4. Per the germline V gene, CDR1 is SGHTA and CDR2 is FQGTGA. The CDR3 region has the DNA TGTGCCAGCAGCTTAATGGGACTAGTTGCCTACAATGAGCAGTTCTTC. Its translation: CASSLMGLVAYNEQFF.

A single count supports this clone. CDR3 coding DNA: TGTGCCAGCAGCTTAGCTGCCTTGGGCTATGGCTACACCTTC. Protein: CASSLAALGYGYTF. The chain has TRBV7-9 and TRBJ1-2; D unclear. V was trimmed by 0 bases and J by 4 bases, leaving 9 bases between them. The CDR3 contains 14 residues. Germline V gene sequence: CDR1 SEHNR, CDR2 FQNEAQ (reference sequence).

The genes are TRBV7-2 and TRBJ1-4; unclear D gene. V lost 4 bases and J lost 0, with 15 bases in between. CDR1 is SGHTA and CDR2 is FQGNSA in the germline V gene. CDR3 length equals 17 residues. CDR3 sequence reads: CASSSRSLAPTNEKLFF. CDR3 nucleotides: TGTGCCAGCAGCTCACGAAGTCTGGCGCCAACTAATGAAAAACTGTTTTTT.

This rearrangement joins TRBV10-3 to TRBJ2-7, with D perhaps TRBD1 (6 bases). The CDR3 sequence is 17 residues long. Per the germline V gene, CDR1 is ENHRY and CDR2 is SYGVKD. Trimming pared 0 bases from V and 3 bases from J, leaving 18 bases between. CDR3 sequence: CAISESRGTGTYYEQYF. The DNA for the CDR3 is TGTGCCATCAGTGAGTCCAGGGGAACAGGGACCTACTACGAGCAGTACTTC.

This sequence joins TRBV11-2 and TRBJ2-3; no clear D. V was clipped by 5 bases and J by 4 bases, with 7 bases between them. The CDR3 totals 12 residues. The germline gives CDR1 SGHAT, CDR2 FQNNGV. CDR3 sequence (DNA): TGTGCCAGCAGCCAACGCGCAGATACGCAGTATTTT. Its translation is CASSQRADTQYF. Full variable domain (missing parts from reference TRBV11-2 and TRBJ2-3): EAGVAQSPRYKIIEKRQSVAFWCNPISGHATLYWYQQILGQGPKLLIQFQNNGVVDDSQLPKDRFSAERLKGVDSTLKIQPAKLEDSAVYLCASSQRADTQYFGPGTRLTVL.

The chain employs TRBV4-1 and TRBJ1-3; 7 bases map to TRBD1. CDR3 length: 22 amino acids. Trimming removed 8 bases from V and 2 bases from J; junction bases left unmatched: 30. Germline V gene data show CDR1 as MGHRA and CDR2 as YSYEKL. The CDR3 nucleotides read TGCGCCAGCTCACGCCAGGCCAGGGGGGCTATACGGGCTCGGGATCCTGGAAACACCATATATTTT. Its translation: CASSRQARGAIRARDPGNTIYF.

V and J are TRBV28 and TRBJ2-7; 7 bases agree with TRBD1. Germline CDR1 and CDR2: MDHEN and SYDVKM. J gave up 6 bases and V 5 bases, and 13 bases lay outside the gene matches. The CDR3 is made up of 15 amino acids. CDR3 in DNA: TGTGCCAGCAGTCGAACCGGGGCAGGGGGATCCGAGCAGTACTTC. Translation gives CASSRTGAGGSEQYF.

The chain carries TRBV6-1 and TRBJ2-3; weak D call: TRBD2 (5 bases). Germline V gene data show CDR1 as MNHNS and CDR2 as SASEGT. V was pared by 2 bases and J by 6 bases, with 9 bases between. The CDR3 is 13 amino acids. In DNA form, the CDR3 reads TGTGCCAGCAGTGAAAGGAGCGGCGATACGCAGTATTTT. This sequence encodes CASSERSGDTQYF.

CDR3 sequence reads: CASSLGAGGRLGNQPQHF. In nucleotides, the CDR3 is TGTGCCAGCAGCTTAGGCGCAGGGGGCCGCTTAGGTAATCAGCCCCAGCATTTT. The chain combines TRBV7-9 with TRBJ1-5, with 8 positions matching TRBD1. Germline values: CDR1 SEHNR, CDR2 FQNEAQ (reference sequence). Unmatched junction bases numbered 12, after V lost 1 base and J lost 4 bases. This CDR3 contains 18 residues.

This chain connects TRBV28 to TRBJ2-3; 7 bases are shared with TRBD1. J was trimmed by 2 bases and V by 3 bases; bases with no gene match: 2. Germline CDR1 MDHEN, CDR2 SYDVKM. CDR3 length: 14 amino acids. CDR3 nucleotide sequence: TGTGCCAGCAGTTTGACAGGGCCCACAGATACGCAGTATTTT. Its translation is CASSLTGPTDTQYF.

The V and J genes are TRBV30 and TRBJ2-3, with 9 nucleotides matching TRBD2. V trimming: 2 bases; J trimming: 5 bases; junction bases outside the gene matches: 8. Germline CDR1 reads GTSNPN; CDR2 reads SVGIG (reference sequence). CDR3 length equals 15 residues. CDR3 nucleotides: TGTGCCTGGAGTAGGTATAGCGGGGGTGGAGATACGCAGTATTTT. It is translated as CAWSRYSGGGDTQYF.

J is TRBJ2-3 and V is TRBV28, with D tentatively TRBD2 (6 bases). CDR3 size: 14 residues. V lost 7 bases, J lost 1 base, and 12 bases lay in between. Germline assignment: CDR1 MDHEN and CDR2 SYDVKM. The CDR3 protein is CASTAPGGTDTQYF. The CDR3 bases are TGTGCCAGCACCGCTCCGGGGGGCACAGATACGCAGTATTTT. Supplemented by reference TRBV28 and TRBJ2-3, the full variable domain reads DVKVTQSSRYLVKRTGEKVFLECVQDMDHENMFWYRQDPGLGLRLIYFSYDVKMKEKGDIPEGYSVSREKKERFSLILESASTNQTSMYLCASTAPGGTDTQYFGPGTRLTVL.

The chain links TRBV18 to TRBJ2-1; D unclear. V was cut by 3 bases and J by 9 bases, with 6 bases left in between. CDR3 length: 11 amino acids. Germline V lookup: CDR1 KGHSH, CDR2 LQKENI. CDR3 nucleotides: TGTGCCAGCTCACCCGAAACTGAGCAGTTCTTC. Its translation: CASSPETEQFF.

The V and J genes are TRBV6-5 and TRBJ1-1; TRBD1 is a possible D gene (5 bases). This CDR3 has 15 amino acids. The V and J ends lost 8 bases and 0 bases respectively, with 16 bases between them. The germline V gene has CDR1 MNHEY and CDR2 SVGAGI. This CDR3 reads CASRGAGRMNTEAFF. CDR3 in DNA: TGTGCCAGCCGAGGGGCAGGGAGGATGAACACTGAAGCTTTCTTT.

This chain uses TRBV7-8 with TRBJ2-7; tentatively, D is TRBD2 (5 bases). The CDR3 is 14 residues long. V shed 1 base and J shed 9 bases, with 16 bases lying between them. From germline, CDR1 is SGHVS and CDR2 FQNEAQ. The CDR3 nucleotides are TGTGCCAGCAGCTTAGGGCTAGGGAGTACGGGGCAGTACTTC. Encoded protein: CASSLGLGSTGQYF.

The chain links TRBV10-3 to TRBJ1-1; D remains unclear. Germline V gene data show CDR1 as ENHRY and CDR2 as SYGVKD. CDR3 size: 12 residues. The V end was cut by 2 bases, the J end by 11 bases, with 12 bases between. The CDR3 here is CAISEGLRGAFF. CDR3 nucleotides: TGTGCCATCAGTGAGGGCCTCCGGGGTGCTTTCTTT.

The gene calls are TRBV5-4 and TRBJ2-3, with D possibly being TRBD1 or TRBD2 (5 bases each). V was trimmed by 4 bases and J by 2 bases, leaving 20 bases between them. Germline V CDR1 and CDR2: SGHNT, YYREEE (reference sequence). The length of the CDR3 is 17 residues. Here the CDR3 DNA reads TGTGCCAGCAGCCAAACGTATGGGGGTTTGGTCACAGATACGCAGTATTTT. It translates to CASSQTYGGLVTDTQYF.

This clone appeared a single time. The chain couples TRBV28 to TRBJ1-1; D gene uncertain. The CDR3 sequence is 13 residues long. With 5 bases removed from V and 1 base from J, the gap between germline ends came to 8 bases. CDR1 MDHEN and CDR2 SYDVKM come from the germline V gene. The CDR3 reads CASSVTGNTEAFF. The CDR3, as DNA: TGTGCCAGCAGTGTGACGGGGAACACTGAAGCTTTCTTT.

V is TRBV18 and J is TRBJ2-7; TRBD2 agrees at 9 bases. CDR1 and CDR2 (germline): KGHSH, LQKENI. The junction had 11 bases not matched to a gene; V was cut back by 3 bases and J by 8 bases. This CDR3 comprises 15 residues. The CDR3 sequence: CASSPSAGGIPQQYF. CDR3 nucleotides: TGTGCCAGCTCACCCTCCGCGGGGGGGATCCCCCAGCAGTACTTC.

The chain combines TRBV19 with TRBJ2-5; either TRBD1 or TRBD2 may fit D (5 bases each). The CDR3 is made up of 14 amino acids. CDR1 is LNHDA and CDR2 is SQIVND in the germline V gene (reference sequence). Trimming removed 4 bases at V and 4 bases at J, with 13 bases between. The CDR3 nucleotides read TGTGCCAGTAGTAATTTTAGAGGGGCAGAGACCCAGTACTTC. Translation: CASSNFRGAETQYF.